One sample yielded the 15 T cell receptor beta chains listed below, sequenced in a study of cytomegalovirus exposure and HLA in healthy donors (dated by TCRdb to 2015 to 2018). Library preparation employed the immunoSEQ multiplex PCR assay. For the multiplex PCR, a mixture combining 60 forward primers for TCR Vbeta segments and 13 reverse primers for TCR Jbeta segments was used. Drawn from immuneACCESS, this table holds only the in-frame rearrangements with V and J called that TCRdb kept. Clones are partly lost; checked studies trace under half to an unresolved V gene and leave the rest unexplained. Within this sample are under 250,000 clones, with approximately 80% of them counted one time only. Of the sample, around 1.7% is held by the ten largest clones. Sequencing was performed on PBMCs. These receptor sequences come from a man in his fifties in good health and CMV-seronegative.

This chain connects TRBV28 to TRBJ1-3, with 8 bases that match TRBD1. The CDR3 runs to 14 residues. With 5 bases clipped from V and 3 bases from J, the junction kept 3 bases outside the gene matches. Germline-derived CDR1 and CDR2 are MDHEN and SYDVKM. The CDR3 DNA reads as TGTGCCAGCAGTCCCAGGGGGCTTGGAAACACCATATATTTT. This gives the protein CASSPRGLGNTIYF.

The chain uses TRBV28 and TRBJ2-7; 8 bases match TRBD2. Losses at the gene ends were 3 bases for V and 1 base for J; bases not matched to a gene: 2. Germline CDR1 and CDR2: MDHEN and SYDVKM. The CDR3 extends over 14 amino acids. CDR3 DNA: TGTGCCAGCAGTTTCGTAGCGGGATCCTACGAGCAGTACTTC. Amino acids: CASSFVAGSYEQYF.

CDR3 coding DNA: TGTGCCAGCAGTTACGAAGGTGGGAGCAACACTGAAGCTTTCTTT. This gives the protein CASSYEGGSNTEAFF. This sequence joins TRBV6-5 and TRBJ1-1; no definite D call. Trimming left V 2 bases short and J 2 bases short, with 12 bases between. The CDR3 totals 15 residues. The V gene's germline CDR1 is MNHEY and CDR2 SVGAGI.

The chain's CDR3 is CASSLGGQGLAKNIQYF. CDR3 DNA: TGTGCCAGCAGCTTGGGAGGTCAGGGACTAGCCAAAAACATTCAGTACTTC. This rearrangement joins TRBV5-4 to TRBJ2-4, with D perhaps TRBD2 (6 bases). The V end was cut by 0 bases, the J end by 0 bases, with 13 bases between. The CDR3 runs 17 residues. The germline CDR1 and CDR2 sequences are SGHNT and YYREEE (reference sequence).

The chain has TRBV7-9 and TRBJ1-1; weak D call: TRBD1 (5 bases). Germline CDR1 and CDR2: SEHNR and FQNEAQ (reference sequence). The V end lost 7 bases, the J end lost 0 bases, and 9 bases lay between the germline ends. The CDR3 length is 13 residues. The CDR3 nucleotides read TGTGCCAGCAACCGGGGGGTGAACACTGAAGCTTTCTTT. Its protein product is CASNRGVNTEAFF.

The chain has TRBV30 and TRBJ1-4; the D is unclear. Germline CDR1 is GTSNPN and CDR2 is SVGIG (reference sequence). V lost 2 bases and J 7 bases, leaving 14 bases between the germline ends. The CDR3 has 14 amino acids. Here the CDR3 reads CAWSTGKAGEKLFF. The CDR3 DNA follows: TGTGCCTGGAGTACCGGGAAGGCGGGTGAAAAACTGTTTTTT.

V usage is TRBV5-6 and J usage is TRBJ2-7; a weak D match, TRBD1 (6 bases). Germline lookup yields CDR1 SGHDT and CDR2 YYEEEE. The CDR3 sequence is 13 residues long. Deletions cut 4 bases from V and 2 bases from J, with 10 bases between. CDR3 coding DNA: TGTGCCAGCAGCCGGGACATCCCCTACGAGCAGTACTTC. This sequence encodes CASSRDIPYEQYF.

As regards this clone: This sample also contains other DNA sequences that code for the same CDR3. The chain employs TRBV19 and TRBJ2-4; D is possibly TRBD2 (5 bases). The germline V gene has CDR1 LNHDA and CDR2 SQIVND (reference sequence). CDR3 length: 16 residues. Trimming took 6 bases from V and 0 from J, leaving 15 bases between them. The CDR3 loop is CASSLPDFSAKNIQYF. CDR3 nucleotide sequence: TGTGCCAGTAGCCTTCCGGACTTTTCAGCCAAAAACATTCAGTACTTC.

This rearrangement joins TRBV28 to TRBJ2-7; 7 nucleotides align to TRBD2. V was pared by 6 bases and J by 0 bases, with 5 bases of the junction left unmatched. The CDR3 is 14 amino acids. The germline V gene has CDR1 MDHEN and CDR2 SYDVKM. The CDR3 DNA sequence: TGTGCCAGCAGGACCACTAGCGTCTCCTACGAGCAGTACTTC. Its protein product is CASRTTSVSYEQYF.

The DNA of the CDR3 is TGTGCCAGCAGCTTGGGGACGGCGGGAGGTACAGATACGCAGTATTTT. Encoded protein: CASSLGTAGGTDTQYF. The rearrangement joins TRBV7-9 to TRBJ2-3; 8 positions agree with TRBD2. V shed 3 bases and J 3 bases; nucleotides not matched to a gene: 8. The CDR3 has 16 residues. Germline V gives CDR1 SEHNR, CDR2 FQNEAQ (reference sequence).

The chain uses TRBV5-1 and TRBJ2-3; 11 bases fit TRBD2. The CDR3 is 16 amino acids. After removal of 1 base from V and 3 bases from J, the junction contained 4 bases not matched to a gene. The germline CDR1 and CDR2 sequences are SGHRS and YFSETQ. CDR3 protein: CASSLSLAGGTDTQYF. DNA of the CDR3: TGCGCCAGCAGCTTGTCGCTAGCGGGAGGTACAGATACGCAGTATTTT.

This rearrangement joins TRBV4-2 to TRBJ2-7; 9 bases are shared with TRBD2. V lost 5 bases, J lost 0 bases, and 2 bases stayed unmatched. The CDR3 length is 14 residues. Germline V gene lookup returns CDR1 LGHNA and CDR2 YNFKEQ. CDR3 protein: CASSETSGSYEQYF. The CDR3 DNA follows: TGTGCCAGCAGCGAGACTAGCGGCTCCTACGAGCAGTACTTC.

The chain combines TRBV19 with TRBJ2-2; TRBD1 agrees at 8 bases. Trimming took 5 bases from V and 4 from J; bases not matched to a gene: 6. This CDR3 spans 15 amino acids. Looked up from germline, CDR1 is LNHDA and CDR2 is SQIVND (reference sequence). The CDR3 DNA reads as TGTGCCAGTAGTTCGGACAGGGTGCGCACCGGGGAGCTGTTTTTT. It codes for CASSSDRVRTGELFF.

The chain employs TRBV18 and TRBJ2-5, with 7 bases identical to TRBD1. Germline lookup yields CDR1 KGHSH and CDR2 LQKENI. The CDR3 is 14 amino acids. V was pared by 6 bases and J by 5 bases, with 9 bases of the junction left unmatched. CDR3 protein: CASSPGTVRETQYF. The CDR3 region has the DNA TGTGCCAGCTCCCCTGGGACAGTCCGCGAGACCCAGTACTTC.

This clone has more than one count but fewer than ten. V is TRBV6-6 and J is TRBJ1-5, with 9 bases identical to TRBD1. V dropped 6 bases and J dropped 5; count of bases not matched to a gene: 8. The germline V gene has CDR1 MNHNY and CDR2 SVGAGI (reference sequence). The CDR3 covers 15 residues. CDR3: CASSWGQGNDQPQHF. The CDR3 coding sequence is TGTGCCAGCAGCTGGGGACAGGGTAACGATCAGCCCCAGCATTTT.